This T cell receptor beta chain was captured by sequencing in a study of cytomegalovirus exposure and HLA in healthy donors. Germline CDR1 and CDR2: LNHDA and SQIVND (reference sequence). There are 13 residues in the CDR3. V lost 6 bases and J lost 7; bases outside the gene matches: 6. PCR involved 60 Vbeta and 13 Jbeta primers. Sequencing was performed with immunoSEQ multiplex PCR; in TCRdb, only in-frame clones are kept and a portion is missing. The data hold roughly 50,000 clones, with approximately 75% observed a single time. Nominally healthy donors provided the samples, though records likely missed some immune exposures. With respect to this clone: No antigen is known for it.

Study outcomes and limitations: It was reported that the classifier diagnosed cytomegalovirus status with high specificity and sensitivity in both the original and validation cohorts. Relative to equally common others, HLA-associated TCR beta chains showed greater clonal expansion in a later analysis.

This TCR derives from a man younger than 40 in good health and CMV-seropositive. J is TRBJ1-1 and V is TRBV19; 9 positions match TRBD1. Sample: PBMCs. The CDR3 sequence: CASRIRQGVEAFF. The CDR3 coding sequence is TGTGCCAGTAGGATACGACAGGGGGTTGAAGCTTTCTTT.